This T cell receptor beta chain stems from a study of T cell responses to AZD1222 COVID-19 vaccine. Regarding the study as a whole: It should be noted that donors were predominantly white British and more often female, and clonal diversity was possibly underestimated.

The protocol was immunoSEQ multiplex PCR, while the TCRdb copy is restricted to in-frame clones and leaves out a portion. The data show 75,000 to 100,000 clones, under 90% seen once. On this clone itself: Antigen: not known.

The CDR3 length is 15 residues. Germline V CDR1 and CDR2: SGHNT, YENEEA. The V segment lost 3 bases and the J segment 5 bases; nucleotides outside the gene matches: 7. This TCR came from an adult in good health. The chain uses TRBV11-3 and TRBJ2-5, with 9 bases lining up with TRBD2. The sequencing used peripheral blood, collected on day 0 of AZD1222 vaccination. This chain's CDR3 is CASSLGTSQGETQYF. The CDR3 DNA reads TGTGCCAGCAGCTTGGGGACTAGCCAGGGGGAGACCCAGTACTTC.